This TCR beta chain was recorded in a study of tumor-infiltrating lymphocytes in localized non-small cell lung cancer. Only in-frame clones appear in the TCRdb table, and some are missing; sequencing was by immunoSEQ multiplex PCR. Of about 15,000 clones in the sample, around two thirds are singletons; the top ten hold under 7.5%. The CDR3 runs to 12 residues. Germline V gives CDR1 SGHTA, CDR2 FQGNSA. Trimming took off 2 bases at V and 10 bases at J, with 10 bases between the two ends. Sequencing was done on a sample of lung tumor tissue. The J gene is TRBJ2-3, the V gene TRBV7-2; D tentatively fits TRBD1 or TRBD2 (5 bases each). This sequence originates from a human donor with non-small cell lung cancer. The CDR3 reads CASSLTRDAQYF. CDR3 bases: TGTGCCAGCAGCTTAACCAGGGACGCGCAGTATTTT.